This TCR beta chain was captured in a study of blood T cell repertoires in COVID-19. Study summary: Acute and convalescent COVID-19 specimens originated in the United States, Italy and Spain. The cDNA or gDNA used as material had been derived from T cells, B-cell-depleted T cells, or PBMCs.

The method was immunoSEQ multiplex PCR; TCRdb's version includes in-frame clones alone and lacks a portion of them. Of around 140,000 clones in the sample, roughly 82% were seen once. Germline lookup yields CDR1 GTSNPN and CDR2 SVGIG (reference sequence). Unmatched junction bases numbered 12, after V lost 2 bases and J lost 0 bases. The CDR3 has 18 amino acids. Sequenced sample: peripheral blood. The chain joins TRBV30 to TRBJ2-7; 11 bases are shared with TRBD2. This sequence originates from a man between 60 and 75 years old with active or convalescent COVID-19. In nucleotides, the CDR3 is TGTGCCTGGAGTCTAATCGTTCTAGCGGGGGGCAGCTCCTACGAGCAGTACGTC. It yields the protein CAWSLIVLAGGSSYEQYV.